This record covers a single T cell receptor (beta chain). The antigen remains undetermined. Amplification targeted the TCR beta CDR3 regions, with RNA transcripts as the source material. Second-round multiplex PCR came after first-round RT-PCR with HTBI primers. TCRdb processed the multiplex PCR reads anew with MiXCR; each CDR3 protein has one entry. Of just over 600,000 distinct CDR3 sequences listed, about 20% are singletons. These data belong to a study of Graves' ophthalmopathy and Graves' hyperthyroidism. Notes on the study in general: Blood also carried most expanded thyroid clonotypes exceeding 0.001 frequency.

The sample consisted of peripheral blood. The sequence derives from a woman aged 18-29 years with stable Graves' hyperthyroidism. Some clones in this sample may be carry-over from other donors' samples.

The CDR3 reads CASSTVGERAFF. The CDR3 DNA is TGTGCCAGCAGCACAGTCGGGGAAAGGGCTTTCTTT. V gene TRBV3-1 combines with J gene TRBJ1-1; D not resolved. Germline V gene data show CDR1 as LGHDT and CDR2 as YNNKEL (reference sequence). The V and J ends lost 5 bases and 11 bases respectively, with 15 bases between them. This CDR3 contains 12 residues.